This record concerns one TCR beta chain sequence. Its cognate antigen is unknown. Germline CDR1 reads SGHRS; CDR2 reads YFSETQ. Trimming left V 1 base short and J 1 base short, with 9 bases between. The length of the CDR3 is 14 residues. This sample is drawn from a study of cytomegalovirus exposure and HLA in healthy donors. Use of 60 Vbeta and 13 Jbeta primers characterized the PCR. This table comes from immunoSEQ multiplex PCR, and its TCRdb copy is limited to in-frame clones, with some not included. There are fewer than 130,000 clones in the sample; approximately 83% occur only once, and around 2% lies in the top ten. Study observations and caveats: For TCR beta chains, V- and J-gene trimming was later linked to a missense DCLRE1C variant. Analysis performed later found 16,951 TCR beta sequences associated with HLA alleles at 0.05 false discovery rate.

This chain joins TRBV5-1 and TRBJ2-7; TRBD2 is a possible D gene (5 bases). The sequencing sample was made of PBMCs. The clonotype originates from a middle-aged man in good health and CMV-seronegative. DNA of the CDR3: TGCGCCAGCAGCTTGTCCGGGAAATCCTACGAGCAGTACTTC. Amino acids: CASSLSGKSYEQYF.